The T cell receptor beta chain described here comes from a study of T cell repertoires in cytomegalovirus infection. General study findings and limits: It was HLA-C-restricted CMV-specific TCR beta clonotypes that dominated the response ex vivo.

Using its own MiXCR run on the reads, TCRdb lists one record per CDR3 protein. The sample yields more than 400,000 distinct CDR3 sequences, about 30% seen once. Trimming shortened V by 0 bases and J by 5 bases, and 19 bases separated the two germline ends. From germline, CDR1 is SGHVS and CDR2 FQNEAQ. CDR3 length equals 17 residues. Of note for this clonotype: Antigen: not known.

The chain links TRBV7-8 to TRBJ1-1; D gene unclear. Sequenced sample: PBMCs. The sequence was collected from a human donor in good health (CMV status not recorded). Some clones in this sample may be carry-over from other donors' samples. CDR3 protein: CASSLAPFQTAETEAFF. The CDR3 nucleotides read TGTGCCAGCAGCTTAGCCCCTTTTCAGACCGCTGAGACTGAAGCTTTCTTT.